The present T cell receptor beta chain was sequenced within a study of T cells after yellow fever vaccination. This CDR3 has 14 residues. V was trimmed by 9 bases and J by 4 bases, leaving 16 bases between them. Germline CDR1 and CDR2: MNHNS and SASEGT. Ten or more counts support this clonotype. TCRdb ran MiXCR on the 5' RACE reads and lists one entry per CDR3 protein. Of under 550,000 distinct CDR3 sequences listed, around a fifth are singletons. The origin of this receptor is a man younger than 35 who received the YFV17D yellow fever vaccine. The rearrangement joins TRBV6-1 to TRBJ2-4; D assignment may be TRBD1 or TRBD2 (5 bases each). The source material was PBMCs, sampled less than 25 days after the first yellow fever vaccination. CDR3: CASQPRDGKNIQYF. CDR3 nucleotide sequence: TGTGCCAGTCAACCCCGGGACGGTAAAAACATTCAGTACTTC.